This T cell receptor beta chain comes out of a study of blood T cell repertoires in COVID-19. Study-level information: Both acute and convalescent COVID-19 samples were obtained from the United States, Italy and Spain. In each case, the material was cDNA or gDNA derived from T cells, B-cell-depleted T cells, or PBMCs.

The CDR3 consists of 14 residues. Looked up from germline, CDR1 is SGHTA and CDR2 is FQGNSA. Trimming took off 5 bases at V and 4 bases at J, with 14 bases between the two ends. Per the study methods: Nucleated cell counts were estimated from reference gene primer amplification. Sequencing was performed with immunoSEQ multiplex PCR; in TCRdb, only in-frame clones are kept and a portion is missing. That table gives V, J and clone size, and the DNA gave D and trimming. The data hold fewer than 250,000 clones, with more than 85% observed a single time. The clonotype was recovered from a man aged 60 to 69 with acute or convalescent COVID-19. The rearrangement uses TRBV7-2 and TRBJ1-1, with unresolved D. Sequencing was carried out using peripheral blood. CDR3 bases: TGTGCCAGCAGCCCCCAGTTTGCGGGCACTGAAGCTTTCTTT. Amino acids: CASSPQFAGTEAFF.